The 30 T cell receptor beta chains given below trace back to one sample, sequenced in a study of T cell changes during pregnancy in multiple sclerosis. Data came from immunoSEQ multiplex PCR; TCRdb stores just in-frame clones and leaves some out. This repertoire shows fewer than 95,000 clones, over 85% found once; its top ten account for 4.3%. Sequenced here: peripheral blood, sampled in the first trimester of pregnancy. Receptor source: a female donor with multiple sclerosis, enrolled in a pregnancy study.

CDR3 sequence: CASLPQPPGDGTEAFF. As DNA, the CDR3 is TGTGCCAGCCTCCCCCAGCCCCCAGGGGACGGCACTGAAGCTTTCTTT. The chain combines TRBV13 with TRBJ1-1; maybe TRBD1 (6 bases). CDR1 and CDR2 from the germline V gene are PRHDT and FYEKMQ (reference sequence). V was clipped by 8 bases and J by 4 bases, with 23 bases between them. The CDR3 is 16 amino acids.

This chain connects TRBV2 to TRBJ1-2; possible D gene TRBD1, 6 bases. The germline gives CDR1 SNHLY, CDR2 FYNNEI. The CDR3 covers 16 residues. With 6 bases removed from V and 3 bases from J, the gap between germline ends came to 20 bases. The CDR3 sequence: CASSPIRGHKDYGYTF. In DNA form, the CDR3 reads TGTGCCAGCAGCCCCATTCGGGGACATAAGGACTATGGCTACACCTTC.

The count of this clone is one. The chain couples TRBV14 to TRBJ1-2; D is uncertain. V lost 4 bases, J lost 4 bases, and 19 bases lay in between. Germline assignment: CDR1 SGHDN and CDR2 FVKESK. The CDR3 is 16 residues long. CDR3 coding DNA: TGTGCCAGCAGCCCTTTTCTTGGAAACAGCCTCTATGGCTACACCTTC. It is translated as CASSPFLGNSLYGYTF.

V gene TRBV14 combines with J gene TRBJ2-7; no reliable D call. Germline V gene sequence: CDR1 SGHDN, CDR2 FVKESK. This CDR3 is built from 15 residues. Trimming cost V 0 bases and J 4 bases, with 13 bases left between them. The CDR3 region is CASSQESGVAYEQYF. Here the CDR3 DNA reads TGTGCCAGCAGCCAAGAATCCGGAGTGGCATACGAGCAGTACTTC. The whole variable domain, filled in from reference TRBV14 and TRBJ2-7, reads EAGVTQFPSHSVIEKGQTVTLRCDPISGHDNLYWYRRVMGKEIKFLLHFVKESKQDESGMPNNRFLAERTGGTYSTLKVQPAELEDSGVYFCASSQESGVAYEQYFGPGTRLTVT.

This clone was detected once. The CDR3 region is CASSATGGGEKLFF. In nucleotides, the CDR3 is TGTGCCAGCAGTGCTACTGGGGGGGGTGAAAAACTGTTTTTT. The chain carries TRBV6-5 and TRBJ1-4; D is possibly TRBD1 (5 bases). The CDR3 loop spans 14 amino acids. Germline values: CDR1 MNHEY, CDR2 SVGAGI. Deletions cut 5 bases from V and 7 bases from J, with 14 bases between.

This chain uses TRBV7-2 with TRBJ1-5; 7 nucleotides line up with TRBD1. In germline, CDR1 is SGHTA, CDR2 FQGNSA. The CDR3 has 16 residues. Trimming removed 1 base from V and 1 base from J; junction bases left unmatched: 4. The CDR3 DNA reads TGTGCCAGCAGCTTAGTAGGGGGCGGAAGCAATCAGCCCCAGCATTTT. Translating it yields CASSLVGGGSNQPQHF.

This chain joins TRBV6-6 and TRBJ1-5, with 7 bases that match TRBD1. CDR3 size: 14 residues. The V and J ends lost 4 bases and 6 bases, in that order; junction bases with no gene match: 6. Germline V lookup: CDR1 MNHNY, CDR2 SVGAGI (reference sequence). The CDR3 coding sequence is TGTGCCAGCAGTTCCGACAGGGACGCTCAGCCCCAGCATTTT. Its translation: CASSSDRDAQPQHF.

The chain has TRBV14 and TRBJ2-3; D perhaps matches TRBD2 (6 bases). Germline V gene data show CDR1 as SGHDN and CDR2 as FVKESK. V was pared by 0 bases and J by 9 bases, with 13 bases between. CDR3 length: 14 amino acids. The CDR3 region is CASSQERRGDTQYF. The CDR3 nucleotides are TGTGCCAGCAGCCAAGAACGGCGGGGAGACACGCAGTATTTT.

This sequence joins TRBV5-5 and TRBJ1-1; a weak D match, TRBD1 (6 bases). The CDR3 extends over 15 amino acids. V was cut by 4 bases and J by 5 bases, with 18 bases left in between. In germline, CDR1 is SGHKS, CDR2 YYEKEE (reference sequence). Written as DNA, the CDR3 is TGTGCCAGCAGCCCCACGACAGGTCAGGGGACTGAAGCTTTCTTT. Translating gives CASSPTTGQGTEAFF.

This clone has a single count. This chain connects TRBV5-8 to TRBJ1-1; D perhaps matches TRBD1 (6 bases). This CDR3 region has 14 residues. Per the germline V gene, CDR1 is SGHTS and CDR2 is YDEGEE. V lost 6 bases to trimming and J lost 1 base, with 13 bases between them. In DNA, the CDR3 is TGTGCCAGCACCCCGGGGGGGGCGAACACTGAAGCTTTCTTT. Its protein product is CASTPGGANTEAFF.

This clone appeared a single time. J is TRBJ2-3 and V is TRBV5-1, with D tentatively TRBD2 (6 bases). The CDR3 spans 17 residues. V was cut by 7 bases and J by 2 bases, with 23 bases left in between. The germline V gene has CDR1 SGHRS and CDR2 YFSETQ. The CDR3 sequence: CASWGKGLPHLTDTQYF. In nucleotides, the CDR3 is TGCGCCAGCTGGGGGAAGGGACTCCCGCACCTCACAGATACGCAGTATTTT.

The genes are TRBV29-1 and TRBJ1-1; TRBD1 is a possible D gene (6 bases). The CDR3 has 13 amino acids. V gave up 6 bases and J gave up 1 base, with 12 bases separating them. The V gene's germline CDR1 is SQVTM and CDR2 ANQGSEA. In nucleotides, the CDR3 is TGCAGCGTATCGGGACAACCGAACACTGAAGCTTTCTTT. Translating gives CSVSGQPNTEAFF. Full variable domain (remainder filled in from reference TRBV29-1 and TRBJ1-1): SAVISQKPSRDICQRGTSLTIQCQVDSQVTMMFWYRQQPGQSLTLIATANQGSEATYESGFVIDKFPISRPNLTFSTLTVSNMSPEDSSIYLCSVSGQPNTEAFFGQGTRLTVV.

The rearrangement links TRBV5-4 to TRBJ2-7; tentative D call: TRBD1 (6 bases). V lost 0 bases, J lost 6 bases, and 13 bases lay in between. This CDR3 has 14 amino acids. The germline CDR1 and CDR2 sequences are SGHNT and YYREEE (reference sequence). For the CDR3, the DNA is TGTGCCAGCAGCTTGGGACAGGATCCGGCCGAGCAGTACTTC. Residues: CASSLGQDPAEQYF.

The genes are TRBV5-8 and TRBJ1-2; 7 bases are a match to TRBD1. V dropped 4 bases and J dropped 3; count of bases not matched to a gene: 3. There are 13 residues in the CDR3. The V gene's germline CDR1 is SGHTS and CDR2 YDEGEE. The DNA for the CDR3 is TGTGCCAGCAGCCCTGACAGGGACTATGGCTACACCTTC. It specifies CASSPDRDYGYTF.

V is TRBV30 and J is TRBJ2-7; 8 bases are a match to TRBD1. The germline V gene encodes CDR1 GTSNPN and CDR2 SVGIG (reference sequence). This CDR3 is built from 16 residues. Here the CDR3 reads CAFEGQVDLPPYEQYF. The CDR3 nucleotides read TGTGCTTTCGAGGGACAGGTTGACCTACCCCCTTACGAGCAGTACTTC.

The chain couples TRBV7-6 to TRBJ1-5; a weak D match, TRBD1 (5 bases). The CDR3 is made up of 14 amino acids. Germline V gene data show CDR1 as SGHVS and CDR2 as FNYEAQ. Trimming removed 1 base at V and 5 bases at J, with 9 bases between. The DNA for the CDR3 is TGTGCCAGCAGCTTAGGAGGGGACTATCAGCCCCAGCATTTT. As protein: CASSLGGDYQPQHF.

The gene calls are TRBV11-2 and TRBJ2-7; 8 bases map to TRBD2. CDR1 SGHAT and CDR2 FQNNGV come from the germline V gene. J lost 4 bases, V lost 5 bases, and 4 bases had no gene match. The CDR3 totals 13 residues. CDR3 DNA sequence: TGTGCCAGCAGCCTTCGGGAGGGGTACGAGCAGTACTTC. It translates to CASSLREGYEQYF. Full variable domain (remainder filled in from reference TRBV11-2 and TRBJ2-7): EAGVAQSPRYKIIEKRQSVAFWCNPISGHATLYWYQQILGQGPKLLIQFQNNGVVDDSQLPKDRFSAERLKGVDSTLKIQPAKLEDSAVYLCASSLREGYEQYFGPGTRLTVT.

The chain joins TRBV28 to TRBJ2-7, with 11 positions matching TRBD2. Trimming took 6 bases from V and 5 from J; bases not matched to a gene: 6. The CDR3 totals 14 residues. Per the germline V gene, CDR1 is MDHEN and CDR2 is SYDVKM. The CDR3 is CASSVSGGAHEQYF. Written as DNA, the CDR3 is TGTGCCAGCAGCGTTAGCGGGGGGGCCCACGAGCAGTACTTC.

V is TRBV29-1 and J is TRBJ2-3; TRBD1 matches at 12 bases. This CDR3 contains 14 residues. Losses at the gene ends were 6 bases for V and 7 bases for J; bases not matched to a gene: 8. Germline V CDR1 and CDR2: SQVTM, ANQGSEA. The DNA of the CDR3 is TGCAGCGTATCACCGGGACAGGGGGCGTATACGCAGTATTTT. Protein product: CSVSPGQGAYTQYF.

This chain links TRBV5-1 with TRBJ2-1; 14 nucleotides agree with TRBD2. The CDR3 has 18 residues. Germline loops: CDR1 SGHRS, CDR2 YFSETQ. Losses at the gene ends were 4 bases for V and 8 bases for J; bases not matched to a gene: 14. The CDR3 here is CASSRETSGGVRPDEQFF. DNA for the CDR3: TGCGCCAGCAGCCGAGAGACTAGCGGGGGGGTCCGTCCGGATGAGCAGTTCTTC.

The genes are TRBV19 and TRBJ1-2, with TRBD1 matching 7 bases. CDR3 size: 13 residues. Germline CDR1 is LNHDA and CDR2 is SQIVND (reference sequence). V was pared by 7 bases and J by 2 bases, with 4 bases of the junction left unmatched. Here the CDR3 DNA reads TGTGCCAGTACTGGGACAGAAAACTATGGCTACACCTTC. Translated, it gives CASTGTENYGYTF.

CDR3 sequence reads: CASSGTGRGYTF. The CDR3 nucleotides read TGTGCCAGCAGCGGGACAGGCAGAGGCTACACCTTC. The rearrangement uses TRBV9 and TRBJ1-2; 7 positions match TRBD1. The V and J ends lost 3 bases and 8 bases, in that order; junction bases with no gene match: 4. The germline gives CDR1 SGDLS, CDR2 YYNGEE. The CDR3 covers 12 residues.

The chain uses TRBV10-1 and TRBJ2-1; 13 nucleotides agree with TRBD2. This CDR3 spans 16 amino acids. Germline V lookup: CDR1 WNHNN, CDR2 SYGVQD (reference sequence). V shed 0 bases and J 9 bases; nucleotides not matched to a gene: 5. The CDR3 bases are TGCGCCAGCAGTGAGTCACTAGCGGGGGGGCCTAGTGAGCAGTTCTTC. It encodes CASSESLAGGPSEQFF.

V usage is TRBV6-1 and J usage is TRBJ2-7, with 9 bases identical to TRBD2. Germline CDR1 MNHNS, CDR2 SASEGT. The CDR3 runs 15 residues. Trimming at V came to 4 bases and at J to 3 bases, leaving 7 bases not matched to a gene. CDR3 bases: TGTGCCAGCAGTGGGGCTAGCGGGGCGAACTACGAGCAGTACTTC. It translates to CASSGASGANYEQYF.

The chain recombines TRBV27 with TRBJ1-4; no firm D call. Trimming shortened V by 3 bases and J by 10 bases, and 3 bases separated the two germline ends. Germline loops: CDR1 MNHEY, CDR2 SMNVEV (reference sequence). The CDR3 is made up of 10 amino acids. The CDR3 reads CASSFVKLFF. The CDR3 nucleotides are TGTGCCAGCAGTTTCGTAAAACTGTTTTTT. The full variable domain, with the rest looked up from reference TRBV27 and TRBJ1-4, is EAQVTQNPRYLITVTGKKLTVTCSQNMNHEYMSWYRQDPGLGLRQIYYSMNVEVTDKGDVPEGYKVSRKEKRNFPLILESPSPNQTSLYFCASSFVKLFFGSGTQLSVL.

This clone was detected once. The chain uses TRBV19 and TRBJ1-5; TRBD1 might be the D (5 bases). CDR1 is LNHDA, CDR2 SQIVND, per germline (reference sequence). The CDR3 length is 16 residues. Trimming cost V 0 bases and J 6 bases, with 15 bases left between them. CDR3 in amino acids: CASSIERRRVGQPQHF. The CDR3 DNA reads TGTGCCAGTAGTATAGAGAGGCGCAGGGTTGGTCAGCCCCAGCATTTT.

The rearrangement joins TRBV6-4 to TRBJ2-3; TRBD2 matches at 9 bases. The CDR3 is 17 amino acids. The ends lost 4 bases at V and 1 base at J; junction bases unmatched: 9. Germline assignment: CDR1 MRHNA and CDR2 SNTAGT. This chain's CDR3 is CASSAGSGGFGTDTQYF. The CDR3 DNA reads as TGTGCCAGCAGTGCCGGTAGCGGGGGTTTCGGCACAGATACGCAGTATTTT.

This chain uses TRBV2 with TRBJ2-7; TRBD2 might be the D (6 bases). This CDR3 is 13 amino acids long. Germline CDR1 is SNHLY and CDR2 is FYNNEI. The germline V and J ends were trimmed by 6 bases and 2 bases, with 11 bases remaining between them. CDR3 sequence reads: CASSQGLTYEQYF. The DNA for the CDR3 is TGTGCCAGCAGCCAGGGACTCACCTACGAGCAGTACTTC.

The chain has TRBV19 and TRBJ2-3, with TRBD2 matching over 9 bases. CDR1 LNHDA and CDR2 SQIVND come from the germline V gene (reference sequence). The V and J ends lost 7 bases and 6 bases, in that order; junction bases with no gene match: 11. The CDR3 has 15 amino acids. The chain's CDR3 is CASTERRGGSDTQYF. The CDR3 nucleotides read TGTGCCAGTACCGAGAGGCGGGGGGGCTCGGATACGCAGTATTTT. Variable domain in full (rest from reference TRBV19 and TRBJ2-3): DGGITQSPKYLFRKEGQNVTLSCEQNLNHDAMYWYRQDPGQGLRLIYYSQIVNDFQKGDIAEGYSVSREKKESFPLTVTSAQKNPTAFYLCASTERRGGSDTQYFGPGTRLTVL.

This clone was picked up one time. The chain is built from TRBV5-1 and TRBJ1-2; the D gene is possibly TRBD1 (5 bases). The V and J ends lost 6 bases and 4 bases respectively, with 7 bases between them. In germline, CDR1 is SGHRS, CDR2 YFSETQ. CDR3 size: 11 residues. For the CDR3, the DNA is TGCGCCAGCACCGACAGCTATGGCTACACCTTC. This encodes CASTDSYGYTF. The entire variable domain, with the rest obtained from reference TRBV5-1 and TRBJ1-2, is as follows: KAGVTQTPRYLIKTRGQQVTLSCSPISGHRSVSWYQQTPGQGLQFLFEYFSETQRNKGNFPGRFSGRQFSNSRSEMNVSTLELGDSALYLCASTDSYGYTFGSGTRLTVV.